Reported below is one TCR beta chain. In the original processing: Estimation of nucleated cell counts relied on the amplification of reference gene primers. Clones were sequenced by immunoSEQ multiplex PCR, and TCRdb holds only the in-frame ones, with some missing. V, J and clone size were drawn from that table, and D and trimming were deduced from the DNA. The repertoire holds 60,000 or so clones, 75% to 90% seen once, with roughly 10% in the top ten. These data originate in a study of blood T cell repertoires in COVID-19. Study summary: Samples taken during acute and convalescent COVID-19 were collected in the United States, Italy and Spain. Sample material is recorded as cDNA or gDNA derived from T cells, B-cell-depleted T cells, or PBMCs.

This CDR3 has 14 residues. CDR1 is MRHNA, CDR2 SNTAGT, per germline. Germline trimming cut 6 bases from V and 5 bases from J; bases unmatched to any gene: 7. Enrolment of Seattle patients took place during active infection, and they were followed longitudinally. The clonotype originates from a man aged 25-40 years with COVID-19, enrolled during active disease. Input material: peripheral blood. V usage is TRBV6-4 and J usage is TRBJ1-2; TRBD1 matches 9 bases. The CDR3 is CASSDGQGKYGYTF. As DNA, the CDR3 is TGTGCCAGCAGCGACGGACAGGGGAAATATGGCTACACCTTC.